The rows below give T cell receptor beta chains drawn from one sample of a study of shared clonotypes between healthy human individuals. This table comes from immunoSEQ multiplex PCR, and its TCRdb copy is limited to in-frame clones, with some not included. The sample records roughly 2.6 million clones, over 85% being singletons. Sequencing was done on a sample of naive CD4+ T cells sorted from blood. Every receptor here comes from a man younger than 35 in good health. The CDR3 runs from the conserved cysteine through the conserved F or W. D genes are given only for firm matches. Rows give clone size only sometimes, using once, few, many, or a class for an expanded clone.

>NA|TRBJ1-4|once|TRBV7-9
TGTGCCAGCAGCCCCTCGGGTCTAAGGGAAAAACTGTTTTTT
CASSPSGLREKLFF
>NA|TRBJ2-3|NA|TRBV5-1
TGCGCCAGCAGCTTGGACCCGAAGGGGACGCAGTATTTT
CASSLDPKGTQYF
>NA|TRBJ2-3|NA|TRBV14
TGTGCCAGCAGCCACACCCCCCGGAGTATTGGCACAGATACGCAGTATTTT
CASSHTPRSIGTDTQYF
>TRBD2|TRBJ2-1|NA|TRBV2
TGTGCCAGCAGTACTAGCGGGGGATACAATGAGCAGTTCTTC
CASSTSGGYNEQFF
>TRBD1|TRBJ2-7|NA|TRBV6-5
TGTGCCAGCAGTTACTCCGGGACAGGCATCTCCTACGAGCAGTACTTC
CASSYSGTGISYEQYF
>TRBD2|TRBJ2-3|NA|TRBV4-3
TGCGCCAGCAGCCACGGACTAGCGGGAGTGCCAGATACGCAGTATTTT
CASSHGLAGVPDTQYF
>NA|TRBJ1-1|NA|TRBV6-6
TGTGCCAGCAGCCTCTTAGGAGGGGATGGAGCTGAAGCTTTCTTT
CASSLLGGDGAEAFF
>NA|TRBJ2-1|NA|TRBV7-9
TGTGCCAGCAGCTTAGGTCTCAGGACCACCTACAATGAGCAGTTCTTC
CASSLGLRTTYNEQFF
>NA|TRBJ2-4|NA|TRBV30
TGTGCCTGGAGTGTTCGAGGGGGTGACATTCAGTACTTC
CAWSVRGGDIQYF
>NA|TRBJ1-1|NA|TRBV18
TGTGCCAGCTCACCAATCCCTACTATGAACACTGAAGCTTTCTTT
CASSPIPTMNTEAFF
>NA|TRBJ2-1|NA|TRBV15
TGTGCCACCAGCACGCAGGGGGGGGTGGGTAATGAGCAGTTCTTC
CATSTQGGVGNEQFF
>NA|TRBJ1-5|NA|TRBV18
TGTGCCAGCTCACCACGAGGGAACAATCAGCCCCAGCATTTT
CASSPRGNNQPQHF
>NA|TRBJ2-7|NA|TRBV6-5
TGTGCCAGCAGTTACGACGGATCCTACGAGCAGTACTTC
CASSYDGSYEQYF
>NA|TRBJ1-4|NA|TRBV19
TGTGCCAGTAGTATCGGGGCAGGCGATGAAAAACTGTTTTTT
CASSIGAGDEKLFF
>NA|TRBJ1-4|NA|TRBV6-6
TGTGCCAGCACCCAAGACAGGAGGGGTGAAAAACTGTTTTTT
CASTQDRRGEKLFF
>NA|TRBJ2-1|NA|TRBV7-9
TGTGCCAGCAGCTTGGGGGCCTACTACAATGAGCAGTTCTTC
CASSLGAYYNEQFF
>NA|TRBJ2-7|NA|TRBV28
TGTGCCAGCAGTTCTGGACAGATCGTAGCCTACGAGCAGTACTTC
CASSSGQIVAYEQYF
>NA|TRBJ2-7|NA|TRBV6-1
TGTGCCAGCAGTGAGGCAGGGAGAAATCCCGAGCAGTACTTC
CASSEAGRNPEQYF
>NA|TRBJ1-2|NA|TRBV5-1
TGCGCCAGCAGCTTGGTCGGTCAGCGGCAAACCTATGGCTACACCTTC
CASSLVGQRQTYGYTF
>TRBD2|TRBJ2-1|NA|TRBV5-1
TGCGCCAGCAGCTTATACGCGGGGGTCGACTCAAGTGAGCAGTTCTTC
CASSLYAGVDSSEQFF
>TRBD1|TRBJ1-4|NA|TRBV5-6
TGTGCCAGCAGCTCGTGGGACAGGGTTAATGAAAAACTGTTTTTT
CASSSWDRVNEKLFF
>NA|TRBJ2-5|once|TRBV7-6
TGTGCCAGCAGCCCAGGTGGGGCAGTTGAGACCCAGTACTTC
CASSPGGAVETQYF
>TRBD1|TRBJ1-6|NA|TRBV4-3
TGCGCCAGCAGCCAAGATAGGGGACAGGGGAGTTCACCCCTCCACTTT
CASSQDRGQGSSPLHF
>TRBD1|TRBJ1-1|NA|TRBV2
TGTGCCAGCAGCGGACAGGGAATTCCTGAAGCTTTCTTT
CASSGQGIPEAFF
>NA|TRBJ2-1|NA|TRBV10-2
TGCGCCAGCAGTGGCCTTAATGAGCAGTTCTTC
CASSGLNEQFF
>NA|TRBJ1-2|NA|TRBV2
TGTGCCAGCATTACAGGCCCGTCCCCCAACTATGGCTACACCTTC
CASITGPSPNYGYTF
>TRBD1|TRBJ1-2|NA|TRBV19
TGTGCCAGTAGTATCGCCGTGGGACAGGGAGTCGGCTACACCTTC
CASSIAVGQGVGYTF
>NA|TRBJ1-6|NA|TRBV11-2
TGTGCCAGCGGAGCGGGGAGTTACAATTCACCCCTCCACTTT
CASGAGSYNSPLHF
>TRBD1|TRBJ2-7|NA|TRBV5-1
TGCGCCAGCAGCTCGTCCAGGGACAGGGGGCGCAACGAGCAGTACTTC
CASSSSRDRGRNEQYF
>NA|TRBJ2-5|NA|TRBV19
TGTGCCAGTAGTATTTTACTGTCACAAGAGACCCAGTACTTC
CASSILLSQETQYF
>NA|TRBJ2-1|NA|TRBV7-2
TGTGCCAGCAGCTACCGGGGGATCTCCTACAATGAGCAGTTCTTC
CASSYRGISYNEQFF
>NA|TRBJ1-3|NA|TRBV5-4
TGTGCCAGCAGCCCTCGGAATGCAGGCTCTGGAAACACCATATATTTT
CASSPRNAGSGNTIYF
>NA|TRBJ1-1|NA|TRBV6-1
TGTGCCAGCAGAGGAGGCCTGAACACTGAAGCTTTCTTT
CASRGGLNTEAFF
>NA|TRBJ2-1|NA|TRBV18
TGTGCCAGCTCGGGGGATAGGACCTACAATGAGCAGTTCTTC
CASSGDRTYNEQFF
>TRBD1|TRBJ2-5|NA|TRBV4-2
TGTGCCAGCAGCCAAGAAGGGACAGCGGTCCAAGAGACCCAGTACTTC
CASSQEGTAVQETQYF
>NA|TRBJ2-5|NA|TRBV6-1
TGTGCCAGCAGTGAAGCTGGGCCATTGGAGACCCAGTACTTC
CASSEAGPLETQYF
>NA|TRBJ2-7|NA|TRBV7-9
TGTGCCAGCAGCTTAGAGGGAGCCCCCTACGAGCAGTACTTC
CASSLEGAPYEQYF
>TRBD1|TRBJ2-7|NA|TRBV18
TGTGCCAGCTCAAACGGACAGGGTGATTGGGACGAGCAGTACTTC
CASSNGQGDWDEQYF